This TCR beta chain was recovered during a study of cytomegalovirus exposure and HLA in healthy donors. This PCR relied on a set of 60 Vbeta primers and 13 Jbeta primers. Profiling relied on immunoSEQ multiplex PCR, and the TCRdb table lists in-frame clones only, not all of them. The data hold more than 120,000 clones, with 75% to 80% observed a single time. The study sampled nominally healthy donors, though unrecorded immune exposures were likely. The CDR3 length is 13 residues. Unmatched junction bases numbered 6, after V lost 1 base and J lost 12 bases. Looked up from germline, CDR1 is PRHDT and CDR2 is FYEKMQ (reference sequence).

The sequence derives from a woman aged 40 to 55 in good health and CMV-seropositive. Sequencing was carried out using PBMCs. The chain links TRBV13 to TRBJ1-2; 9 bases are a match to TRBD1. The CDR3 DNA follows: TGTGCCAGCAGCTTAGCTCCGGACAGGGGACACACCTTC. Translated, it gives CASSLAPDRGHTF.